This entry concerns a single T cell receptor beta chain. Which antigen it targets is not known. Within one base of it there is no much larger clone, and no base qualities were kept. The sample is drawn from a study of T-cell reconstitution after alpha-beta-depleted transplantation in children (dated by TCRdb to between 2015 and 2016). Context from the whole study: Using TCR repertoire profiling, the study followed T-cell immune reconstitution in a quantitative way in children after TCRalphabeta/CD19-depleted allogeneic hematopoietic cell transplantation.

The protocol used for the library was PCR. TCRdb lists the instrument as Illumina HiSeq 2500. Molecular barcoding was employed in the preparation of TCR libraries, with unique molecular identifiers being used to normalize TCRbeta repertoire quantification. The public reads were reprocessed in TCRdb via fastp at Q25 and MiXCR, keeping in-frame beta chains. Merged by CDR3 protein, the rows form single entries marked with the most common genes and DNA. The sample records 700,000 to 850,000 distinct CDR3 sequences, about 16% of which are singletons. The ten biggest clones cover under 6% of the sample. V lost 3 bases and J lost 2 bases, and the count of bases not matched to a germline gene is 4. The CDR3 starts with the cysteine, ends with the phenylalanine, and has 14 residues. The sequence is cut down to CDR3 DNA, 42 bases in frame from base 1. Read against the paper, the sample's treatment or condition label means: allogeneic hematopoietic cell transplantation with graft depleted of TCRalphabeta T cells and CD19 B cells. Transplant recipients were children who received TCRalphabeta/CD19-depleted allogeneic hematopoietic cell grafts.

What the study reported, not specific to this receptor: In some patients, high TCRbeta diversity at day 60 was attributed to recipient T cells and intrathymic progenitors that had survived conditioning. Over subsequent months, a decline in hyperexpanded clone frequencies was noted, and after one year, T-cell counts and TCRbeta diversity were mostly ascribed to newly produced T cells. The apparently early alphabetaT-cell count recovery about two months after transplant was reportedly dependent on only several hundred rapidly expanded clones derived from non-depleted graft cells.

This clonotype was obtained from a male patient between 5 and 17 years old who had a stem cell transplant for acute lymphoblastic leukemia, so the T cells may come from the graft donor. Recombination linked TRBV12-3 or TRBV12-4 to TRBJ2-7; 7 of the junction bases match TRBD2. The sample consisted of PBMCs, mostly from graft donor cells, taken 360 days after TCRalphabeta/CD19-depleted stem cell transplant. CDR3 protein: CASSFASGTYEQYF. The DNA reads TGTGCCAGCAGTTTCGCTAGCGGCACCTACGAGCAGTACTTC.